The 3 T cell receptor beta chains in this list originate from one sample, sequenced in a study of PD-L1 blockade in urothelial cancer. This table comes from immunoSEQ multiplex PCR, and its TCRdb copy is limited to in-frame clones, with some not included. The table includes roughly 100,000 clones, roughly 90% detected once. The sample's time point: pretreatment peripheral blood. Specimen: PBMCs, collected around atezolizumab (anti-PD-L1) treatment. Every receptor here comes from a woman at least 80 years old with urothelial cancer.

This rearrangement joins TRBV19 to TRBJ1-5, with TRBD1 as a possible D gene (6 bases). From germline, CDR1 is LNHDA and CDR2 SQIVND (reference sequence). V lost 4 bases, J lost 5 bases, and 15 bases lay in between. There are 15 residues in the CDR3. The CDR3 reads CASSTWGGPDQPQHF. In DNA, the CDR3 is TGTGCCAGTAGTACCTGGGGGGGGCCTGATCAGCCCCAGCATTTT.

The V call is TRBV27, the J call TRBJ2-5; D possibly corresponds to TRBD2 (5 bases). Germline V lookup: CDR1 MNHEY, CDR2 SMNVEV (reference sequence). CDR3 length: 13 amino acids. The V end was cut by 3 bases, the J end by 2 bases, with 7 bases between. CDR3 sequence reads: CASSLREQETQYF. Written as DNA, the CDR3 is TGTGCCAGCAGTTTGAGGGAACAAGAGACCCAGTACTTC.

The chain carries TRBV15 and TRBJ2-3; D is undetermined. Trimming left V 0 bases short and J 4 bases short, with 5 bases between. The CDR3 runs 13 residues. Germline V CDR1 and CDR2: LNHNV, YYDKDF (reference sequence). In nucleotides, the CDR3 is TGTGCCACCAGCAGAGATCTATCAGATACGCAGTATTTT. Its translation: CATSRDLSDTQYF.